A selection of T cell receptor beta chains follows, all from one sample in a study of T cell responses to AZD1222 COVID-19 vaccine. The protocol was immunoSEQ multiplex PCR, while the TCRdb copy is restricted to in-frame clones and leaves out a portion. The repertoire has 130,000 or so clones, 80% to 90% of them found once; the top ten carry approximately 9.4%. The sequencing used peripheral blood, collected 28 days after the second AZD1222 dose. These receptors were taken from an adult who received the AZD1222 COVID-19 vaccine. Both conserved end residues are part of each CDR3. D genes are given only for firm matches. Rows give clone size only sometimes, using once, few, many, or a class for an expanded clone.

CASSMLTGTANTGELFF	TGCGCCAGCAGCATGTTGACAGGGACCGCAAACACCGGGGAGCTGTTTTTT	TRBJ2-2	.	TRBD1	TRBV5-1
CAFRVIYGYTF	TGTGCCTTCAGGGTTATCTATGGCTACACCTTC	TRBJ1-2	.	.	TRBV5-4
CASSRTVDGYGYTF	TGTGCCAGCAGCAGGACAGTAGATGGCTATGGCTACACCTTC	TRBJ1-2	.	.	TRBV28
CASSEALGGGTDTQYF	TGTGCCAGCAGTGAAGCGCTAGGGGGCGGCACAGATACGCAGTATTTT	TRBJ2-3	.	TRBD1	TRBV2
CASSQDLRQEAFF	TGCGCCAGCAGCCAAGACCTCCGACAGGAAGCTTTCTTT	TRBJ1-1	.	.	TRBV4-3
CASSTLGQLSNQPQHF	TGTGCCAGTAGTACCCTGGGACAGCTTAGCAATCAGCCCCAGCATTTT	TRBJ1-5	.	TRBD1	TRBV19
CASSQDWGTGPGNTIYF	TGTGCCAGCAGCCAAGATTGGGGGACAGGGCCTGGAAACACCATATATTTT	TRBJ1-3	.	TRBD1	TRBV3-1/TRBV3-2
CASGSGRQGPYGYTF	TGTGCCAGCGGAAGCGGGAGGCAGGGCCCATATGGCTACACCTTC	TRBJ1-2	.	.	TRBV6-5
CATSRPHGWAAVNTEAFF	TGTGCCACCAGCAGACCCCATGGTTGGGCAGCCGTGAACACTGAAGCTTTCTTT	TRBJ1-1	once	.	TRBV15
CSVEQGGETEAFF	TGCAGCGTTGAACAGGGTGGGGAAACTGAAGCTTTCTTT	TRBJ1-1	.	.	TRBV29-1
CASRELTGAQPQHF	TGTGCCAGTAGGGAATTGACAGGGGCTCAGCCCCAGCATTTT	TRBJ1-5	.	TRBD1	TRBV19
CASSIVRGIGYGYTF	TGTGCCAGTAGTATAGTAAGGGGAATCGGCTATGGCTACACCTTC	TRBJ1-2	.	.	TRBV19
CASSLTSGGFYEQYF	TGTGCCAGCAGCCTGACTAGCGGAGGTTTCTACGAGCAGTACTTC	TRBJ2-7	.	TRBD2	TRBV7-8
CASSQSDLGGNTIYF	TGTGCCAGCAGCCAATCCGATTTGGGGGGAAACACCATATATTTT	TRBJ1-3	.	.	TRBV3-1/TRBV3-2
CASSRTGRYNEQFF	TGTGCCAGCAGCCGGACCGGGAGATACAATGAGCAGTTCTTC	TRBJ2-1	.	.	TRBV3-1/TRBV3-2
CASTPGTVGELFF	TGTGCCAGCACCCCCGGGACGGTCGGGGAGCTGTTTTTT	TRBJ2-2	few	.	TRBV6-5
CASLFLRGSGAFF	TGTGCCAGCTTGTTTCTTCGGGGCTCGGGGGCTTTCTTT	TRBJ1-1	.	.	TRBV11-2
CASSGLARGEQYF	TGTGCCAGCAGCGGGCTCGCGAGAGGCGAGCAGTACTTC	TRBJ2-7	medium-sized	.	TRBV5-4
CASSESGPGYGYTF	TGTGCCAGCAGCGAATCCGGACCTGGCTATGGCTACACCTTC	TRBJ1-2	.	.	TRBV9
CATSTRQPNSPLHF	TGTGCCACCAGCACTCGTCAGCCTAATTCACCCCTCCACTTT	TRBJ1-6	.	.	TRBV15
CASSSKTSGRYYEQYF	TGTGCCAGTAGTTCAAAGACTAGCGGGAGATACTACGAGCAGTACTTC	TRBJ2-7	.	TRBD2	TRBV19
CASSPTGGGYTF	TGTGCCAGCAGCCCCACAGGGGGCGGCTACACCTTC	TRBJ1-2	.	TRBD1	TRBV7-2
CSVGDLNYGYTF	TGCAGCGTTGGGGACCTTAACTATGGCTACACCTTC	TRBJ1-2	once	.	TRBV29-1
CASSEPWTGNTEAFF	TGCGCCAGCAGTGAGCCCTGGACGGGGAACACTGAAGCTTTCTTT	TRBJ1-1	few	.	TRBV10-2
CASSLEPGANYGYTF	TGTGCCAGCAGCTTAGAACCAGGGGCTAACTATGGCTACACCTTC	TRBJ1-2	.	.	TRBV11-2
CASSLVSYEKLFF	TGTGCCAGCAGCTTGGTTAGTTATGAAAAACTGTTTTTT	TRBJ1-4	.	.	TRBV5-8
CASSLGQGVTGELFF	TGCGCCAGCAGCCTAGGACAGGGGGTCACCGGGGAGCTGTTTTTT	TRBJ2-2	once	TRBD1	TRBV5-1
CAWSNRGVVAGNTIYF	TGTGCCTGGAGTAACCGGGGGGTAGTAGCTGGAAACACCATATATTTT	TRBJ1-3	.	.	TRBV30
CASSLVNGNQPQHF	TGTGCCAGCAGCTTAGTTAACGGCAATCAGCCCCAGCATTTT	TRBJ1-5	.	.	TRBV7-2